This T cell receptor (beta chain) derives from a study of vaccination and CD4 T cells after COVID-19. This clonotype has only a few counts. Its antigen remains unidentified. The CDR3 covers 12 residues. Per the germline V gene, CDR1 is DFQATT and CDR2 is SNEGSKA (reference sequence). V was pared by 5 bases and J by 2 bases, with 9 bases between. Treatment denoted: approximately nine-day PBMC culture with coronavirus spike peptide pools or control peptides (ViraFEST assay). Peptide pools at roughly 10 ug/ml and IL-2 at roughly 9.8 IU/ml were added to cultures of a few million PBMCs per well. Researchers used the Oncomine TCR Beta short-read assay to sequence DNA from cultured CD4+ T cells. TCRdb fed the PCR reads into MiXCR, producing one record per CDR3 protein. The sample yields more than 20,000 distinct CDR3 sequences, roughly 33% seen once.

The rearrangement links TRBV20-1 to TRBJ1-2; maybe TRBD1 (6 bases). This TCR derives from a human donor with COVID-19. Material for sequencing was cultured CD4+ T cells from blood. CDR3 amino acids: CSAGTKNYGYTF. The CDR3 region has the DNA TGCAGTGCTGGGACAAAAAACTATGGCTACACCTTC.